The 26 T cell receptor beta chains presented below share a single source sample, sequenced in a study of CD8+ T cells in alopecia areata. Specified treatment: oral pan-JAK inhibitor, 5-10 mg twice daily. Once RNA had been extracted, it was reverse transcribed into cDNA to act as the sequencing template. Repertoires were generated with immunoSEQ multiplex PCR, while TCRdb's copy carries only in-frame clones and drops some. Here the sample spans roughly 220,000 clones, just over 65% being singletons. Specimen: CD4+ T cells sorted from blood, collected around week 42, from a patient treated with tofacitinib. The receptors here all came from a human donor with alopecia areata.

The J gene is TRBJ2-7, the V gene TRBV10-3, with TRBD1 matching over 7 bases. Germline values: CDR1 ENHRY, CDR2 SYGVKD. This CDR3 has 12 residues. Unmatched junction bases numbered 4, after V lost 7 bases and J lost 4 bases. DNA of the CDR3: TGTGCCATCAAGGGGGACAGTTACGAGCAGTACTTC. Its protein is CAIKGDSYEQYF.

CDR3 sequence reads: CAISEFGNTIYF. CDR3 bases: TGTGCCATCAGTGAATTTGGAAACACCATATATTTT. The rearrangement uses TRBV10-3 and TRBJ1-3; D unclear. The germline CDR1 and CDR2 sequences are ENHRY and SYGVKD. V was cut by 3 bases and J by 3 bases, with 3 bases left in between. The CDR3 runs 12 residues.

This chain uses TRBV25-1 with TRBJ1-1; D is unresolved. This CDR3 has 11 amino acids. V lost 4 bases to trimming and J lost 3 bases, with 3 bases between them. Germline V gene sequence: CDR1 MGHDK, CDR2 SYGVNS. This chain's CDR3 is CASSADTEAFF. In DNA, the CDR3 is TGTGCCAGCAGTGCAGACACTGAAGCTTTCTTT.

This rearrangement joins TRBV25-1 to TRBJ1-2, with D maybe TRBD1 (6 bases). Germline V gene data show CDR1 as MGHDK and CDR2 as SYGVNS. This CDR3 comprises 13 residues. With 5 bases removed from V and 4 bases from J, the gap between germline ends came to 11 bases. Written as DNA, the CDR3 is TGTGCCAGCAGTCCGGGGGCGGTCTATGGCTACACCTTC. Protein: CASSPGAVYGYTF.

The CDR3 sequence: CASSPGQGAGNYGYTF. Written as DNA, the CDR3 is TGTGCCAGCAGCCCGGGACAGGGGGCCGGTAACTATGGCTACACCTTC. The chain combines TRBV7-2 with TRBJ1-2, with TRBD1 matching over 12 bases. Looked up from germline, CDR1 is SGHTA and CDR2 is FQGNSA. The CDR3 is 16 residues long. V trimming: 5 bases; J trimming: 1 base; junction bases outside the gene matches: 5.

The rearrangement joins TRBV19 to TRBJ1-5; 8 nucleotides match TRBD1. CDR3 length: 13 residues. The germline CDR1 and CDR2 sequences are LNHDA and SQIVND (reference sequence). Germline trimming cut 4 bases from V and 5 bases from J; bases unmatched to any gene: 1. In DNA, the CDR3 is TGTGCCAGTAGTACGACAGGGGATCAGCCCCAGCATTTT. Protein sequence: CASSTTGDQPQHF.

CDR3 sequence: CASSFEVVPYEQYF. The CDR3, as DNA: TGTGCCAGCAGCTTCGAAGTCGTCCCCTACGAGCAGTACTTC. The chain joins TRBV7-9 to TRBJ2-7, with D hard to call. The germline V and J ends were trimmed by 3 bases and 2 bases, with 11 bases remaining between them. Germline values: CDR1 SEHNR, CDR2 FQNEAQ (reference sequence). The CDR3 extends over 14 amino acids.

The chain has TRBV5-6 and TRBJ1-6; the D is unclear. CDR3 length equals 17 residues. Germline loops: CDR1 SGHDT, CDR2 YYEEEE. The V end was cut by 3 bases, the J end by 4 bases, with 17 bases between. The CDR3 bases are TGTGCCAGCAGCTCATACGCCCTGACGGAGTATAATTCACCCCTCCACTTT. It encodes CASSSYALTEYNSPLHF. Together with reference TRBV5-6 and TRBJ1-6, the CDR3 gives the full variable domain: DAGVTQSPTHLIKTRGQQVTLRCSPKSGHDTVSWYQQALGQGPQFIFQYYEEEERQRGNFPDRFSGHQFPNYSSELNVNALLLGDSALYLCASSSYALTEYNSPLHFGNGTRLTVT.

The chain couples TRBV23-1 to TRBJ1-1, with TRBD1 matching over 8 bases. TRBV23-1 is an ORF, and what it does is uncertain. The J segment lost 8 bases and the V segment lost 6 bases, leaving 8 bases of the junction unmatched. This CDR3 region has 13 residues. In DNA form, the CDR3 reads TGCGCCAGCAGGCTTTGCCGGGACAGGGAAGCTTTCTTT. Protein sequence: CASRLCRDREAFF.

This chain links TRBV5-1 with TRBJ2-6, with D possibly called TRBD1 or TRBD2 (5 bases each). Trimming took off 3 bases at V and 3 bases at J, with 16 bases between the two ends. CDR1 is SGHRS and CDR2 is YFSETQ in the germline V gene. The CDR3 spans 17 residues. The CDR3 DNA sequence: TGCGCCAGCAGCTCTTGGGGGTCTCACGATGGGGCCAACGTCCTGACTTTC. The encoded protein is CASSSWGSHDGANVLTF.

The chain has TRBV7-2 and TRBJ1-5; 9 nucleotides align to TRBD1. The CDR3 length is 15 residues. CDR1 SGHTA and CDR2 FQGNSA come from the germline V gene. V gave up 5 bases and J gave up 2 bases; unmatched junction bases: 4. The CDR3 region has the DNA TGTGCCAGCAGCCCCTGGACAGGGGGCAATCAGCCCCAGCATTTT. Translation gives CASSPWTGGNQPQHF.

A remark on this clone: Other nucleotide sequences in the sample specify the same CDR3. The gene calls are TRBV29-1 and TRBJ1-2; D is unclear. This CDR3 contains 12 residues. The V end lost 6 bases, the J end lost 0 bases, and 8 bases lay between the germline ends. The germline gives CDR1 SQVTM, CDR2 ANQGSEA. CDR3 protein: CSVGGANYGYTF. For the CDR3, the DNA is TGCAGCGTCGGCGGAGCTAACTATGGCTACACCTTC.

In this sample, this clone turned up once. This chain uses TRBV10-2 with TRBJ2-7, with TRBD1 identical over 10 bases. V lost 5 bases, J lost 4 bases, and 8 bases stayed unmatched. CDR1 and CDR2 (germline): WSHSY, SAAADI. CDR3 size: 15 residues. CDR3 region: CASSRGTGDTYEQYF. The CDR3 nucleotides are TGCGCCAGCAGTAGAGGGACAGGGGACACTTACGAGCAGTACTTC.

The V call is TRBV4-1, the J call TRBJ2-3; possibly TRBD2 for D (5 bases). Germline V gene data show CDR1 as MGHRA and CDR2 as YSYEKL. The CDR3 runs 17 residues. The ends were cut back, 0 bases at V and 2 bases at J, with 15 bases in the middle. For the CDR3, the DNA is TGCGCCAGCAGCCAAGAGTGGACTCCCTTATCCACAGATACGCAGTATTTT. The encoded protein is CASSQEWTPLSTDTQYF.

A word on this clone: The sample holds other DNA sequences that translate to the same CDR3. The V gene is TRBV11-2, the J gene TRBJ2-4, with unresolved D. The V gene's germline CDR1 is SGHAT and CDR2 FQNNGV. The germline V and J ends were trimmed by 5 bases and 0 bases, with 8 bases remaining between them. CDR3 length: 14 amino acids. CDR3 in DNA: TGTGCCAGCAGCCCTCGCATAGCCAAAAACATTCAGTACTTC. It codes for CASSPRIAKNIQYF.

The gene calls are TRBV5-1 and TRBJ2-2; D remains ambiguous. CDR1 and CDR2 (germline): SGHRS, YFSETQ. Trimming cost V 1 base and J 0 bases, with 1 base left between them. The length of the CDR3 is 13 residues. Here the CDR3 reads CASSLPNTGELFF. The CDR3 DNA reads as TGCGCCAGCAGCTTGCCGAACACCGGGGAGCTGTTTTTT.

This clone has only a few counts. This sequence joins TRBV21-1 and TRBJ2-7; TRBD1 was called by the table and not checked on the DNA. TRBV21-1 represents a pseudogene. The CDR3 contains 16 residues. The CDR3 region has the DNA TGTGCCAGCAGCAAAGCACTGGGGCCAACCTCCTACGAGCAGTACTTC. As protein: CASSKALGPTSYEQYF.

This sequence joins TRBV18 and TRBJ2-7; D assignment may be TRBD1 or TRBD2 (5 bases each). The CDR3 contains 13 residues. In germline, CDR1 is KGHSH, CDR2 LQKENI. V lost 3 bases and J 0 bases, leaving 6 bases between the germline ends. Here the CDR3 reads CASSPGVSYEQYF. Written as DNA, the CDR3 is TGTGCCAGCTCACCGGGGGTCTCCTACGAGCAGTACTTC.

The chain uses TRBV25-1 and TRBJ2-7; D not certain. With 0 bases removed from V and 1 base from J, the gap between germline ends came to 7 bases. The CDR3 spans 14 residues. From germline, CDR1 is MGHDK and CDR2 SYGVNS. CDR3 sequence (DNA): TGTGCCAGCAGTGAATACGGGTATTCCTACGAGCAGTACTTC. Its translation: CASSEYGYSYEQYF.

CDR3 region: CASSQDKADYTYEQYF. Written as DNA, the CDR3 is TGCGCCAGCAGCCAAGATAAGGCAGACTATACCTACGAGCAGTACTTC. The V gene is TRBV4-1, the J gene TRBJ2-7; the D gene is possibly TRBD2 (5 bases). The CDR3 spans 16 residues. Germline V lookup: CDR1 MGHRA, CDR2 YSYEKL. V lost 0 bases and J 2 bases, leaving 14 bases between the germline ends.

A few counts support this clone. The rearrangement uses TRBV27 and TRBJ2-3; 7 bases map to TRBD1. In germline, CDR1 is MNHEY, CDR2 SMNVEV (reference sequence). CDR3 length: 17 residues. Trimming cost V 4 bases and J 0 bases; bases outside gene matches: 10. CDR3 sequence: CASSSHRGPTSTDTQYF. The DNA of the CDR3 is TGTGCCAGCAGTTCCCACAGGGGACCGACAAGCACAGATACGCAGTATTTT.

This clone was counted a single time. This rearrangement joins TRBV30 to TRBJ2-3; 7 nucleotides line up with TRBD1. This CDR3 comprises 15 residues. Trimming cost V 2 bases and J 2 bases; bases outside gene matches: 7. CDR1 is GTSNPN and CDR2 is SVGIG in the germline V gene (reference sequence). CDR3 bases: TGTGCCTGGAGTATTCCAGGGGGAGTCACAGATACGCAGTATTTT. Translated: CAWSIPGGVTDTQYF.

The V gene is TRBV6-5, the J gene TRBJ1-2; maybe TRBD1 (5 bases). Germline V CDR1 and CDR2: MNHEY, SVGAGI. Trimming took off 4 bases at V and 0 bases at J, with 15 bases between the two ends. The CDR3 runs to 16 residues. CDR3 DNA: TGTGCCAGCAGTTTCAGGGATACTCGCACTAACTATGGCTACACCTTC. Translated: CASSFRDTRTNYGYTF.

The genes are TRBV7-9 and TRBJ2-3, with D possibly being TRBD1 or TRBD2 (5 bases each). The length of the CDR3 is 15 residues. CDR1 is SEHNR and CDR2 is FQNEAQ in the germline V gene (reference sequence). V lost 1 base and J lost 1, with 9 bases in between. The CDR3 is CASSLGGGGTDTQYF. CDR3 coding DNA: TGTGCCAGCAGCTTAGGTGGGGGTGGCACAGATACGCAGTATTTT.

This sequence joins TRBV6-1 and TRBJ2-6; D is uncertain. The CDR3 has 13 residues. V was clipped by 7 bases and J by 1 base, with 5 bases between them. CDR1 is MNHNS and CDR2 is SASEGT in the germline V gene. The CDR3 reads CASTRSGANVLTF. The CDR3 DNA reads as TGTGCCAGCACCAGGTCTGGGGCCAACGTCCTGACTTTC.

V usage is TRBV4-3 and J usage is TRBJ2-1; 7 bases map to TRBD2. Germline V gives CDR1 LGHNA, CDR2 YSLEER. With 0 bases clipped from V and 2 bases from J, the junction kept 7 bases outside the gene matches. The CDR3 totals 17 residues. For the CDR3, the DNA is TGCGCCAGCAGCCAAGACACCGAGCGGGGAACCTACAATGAGCAGTTCTTC. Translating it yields CASSQDTERGTYNEQFF.